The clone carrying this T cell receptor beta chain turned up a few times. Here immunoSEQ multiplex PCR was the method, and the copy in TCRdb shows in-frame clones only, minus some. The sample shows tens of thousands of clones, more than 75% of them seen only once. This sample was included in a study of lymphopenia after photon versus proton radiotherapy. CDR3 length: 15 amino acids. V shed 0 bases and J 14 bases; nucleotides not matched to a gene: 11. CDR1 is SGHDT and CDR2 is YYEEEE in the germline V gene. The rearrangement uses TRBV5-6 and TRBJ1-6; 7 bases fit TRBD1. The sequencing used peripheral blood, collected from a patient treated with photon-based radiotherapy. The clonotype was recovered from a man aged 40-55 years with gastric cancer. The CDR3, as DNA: TGTGCCAGCAGCTTGGGCCCAGGGGGGAGAGAAGCCCTCCACTTT. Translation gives CASSLGPGGREALHF.